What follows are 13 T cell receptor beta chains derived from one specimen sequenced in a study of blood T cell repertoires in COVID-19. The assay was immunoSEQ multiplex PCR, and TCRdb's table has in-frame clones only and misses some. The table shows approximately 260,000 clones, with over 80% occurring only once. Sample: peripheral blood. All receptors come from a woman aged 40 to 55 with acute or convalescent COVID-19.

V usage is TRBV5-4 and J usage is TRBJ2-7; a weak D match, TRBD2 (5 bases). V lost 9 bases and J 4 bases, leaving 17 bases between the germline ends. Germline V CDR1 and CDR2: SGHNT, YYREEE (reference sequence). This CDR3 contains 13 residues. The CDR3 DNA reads TGTGCCATTCACAAGGACTGCAAATACGAGCAGTACGTC. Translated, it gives CAIHKDCKYEQYV.

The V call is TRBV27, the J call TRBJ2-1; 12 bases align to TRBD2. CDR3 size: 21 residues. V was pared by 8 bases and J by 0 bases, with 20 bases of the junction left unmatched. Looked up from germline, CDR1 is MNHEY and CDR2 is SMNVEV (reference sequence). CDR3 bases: TGTGCCAGCCGACCACGAGAGGGTATTGGACTAGCGGGGAACTCCTACAATGAGCAGTTCTTC. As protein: CASRPREGIGLAGNSYNEQFF.

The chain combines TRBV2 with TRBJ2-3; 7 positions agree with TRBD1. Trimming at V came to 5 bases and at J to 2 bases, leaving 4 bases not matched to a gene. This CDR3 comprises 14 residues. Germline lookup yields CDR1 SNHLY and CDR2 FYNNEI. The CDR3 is CASSPGTVTDTQYF. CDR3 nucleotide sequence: TGTGCCAGCAGTCCCGGGACAGTCACAGATACGCAGTATTTT.

The CDR3 sequence is CAPKPGGQETQYF. The CDR3, as DNA: TGTGCCCCCAAACCGGGGGGGCAGGAGACCCAGTACTTC. The V call is TRBV9, the J call TRBJ2-5; 8 bases align to TRBD2. The CDR3 is 13 residues long. CDR1 is SGDLS and CDR2 is YYNGEE in the germline V gene. Germline trimming cut 10 bases from V and 5 bases from J; bases unmatched to any gene: 10.

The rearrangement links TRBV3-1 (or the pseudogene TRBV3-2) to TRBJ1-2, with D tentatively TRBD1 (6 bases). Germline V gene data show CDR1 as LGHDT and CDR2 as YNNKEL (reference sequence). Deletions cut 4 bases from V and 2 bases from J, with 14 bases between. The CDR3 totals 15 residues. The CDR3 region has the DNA TGTGCCAGCAGCCTCAATCCAACAGGGAACTATGGCTACACCTTC. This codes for CASSLNPTGNYGYTF.

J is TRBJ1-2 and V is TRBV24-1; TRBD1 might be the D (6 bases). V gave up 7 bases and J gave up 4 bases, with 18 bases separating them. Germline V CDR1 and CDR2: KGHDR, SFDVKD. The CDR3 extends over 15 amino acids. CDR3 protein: CATSPQAQGFYGYTF. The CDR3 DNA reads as TGTGCCACCAGCCCCCAGGCACAGGGTTTCTATGGCTACACCTTC.

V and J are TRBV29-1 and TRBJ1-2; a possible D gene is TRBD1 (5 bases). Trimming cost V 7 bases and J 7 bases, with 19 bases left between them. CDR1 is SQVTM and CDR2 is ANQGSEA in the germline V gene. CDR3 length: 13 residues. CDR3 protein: CSAPGVRQGGYTF. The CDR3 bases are TGCAGCGCCCCAGGTGTGAGGCAGGGTGGCTACACCTTC.

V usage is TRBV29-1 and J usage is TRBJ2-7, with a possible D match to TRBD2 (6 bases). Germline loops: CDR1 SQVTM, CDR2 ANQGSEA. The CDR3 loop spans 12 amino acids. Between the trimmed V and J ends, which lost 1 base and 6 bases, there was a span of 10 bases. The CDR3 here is CSVEVSGGEQYV. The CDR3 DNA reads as TGCAGCGTTGAAGTATCCGGGGGCGAGCAGTACGTC.

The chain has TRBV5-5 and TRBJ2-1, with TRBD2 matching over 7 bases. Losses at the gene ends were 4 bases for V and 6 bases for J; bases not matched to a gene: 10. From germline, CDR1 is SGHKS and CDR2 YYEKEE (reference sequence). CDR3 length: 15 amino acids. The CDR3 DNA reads TGTGCCAGCAGCGCCGCGCCCAGCGGGGTCAATGAGCAGTTCTTC. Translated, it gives CASSAAPSGVNEQFF. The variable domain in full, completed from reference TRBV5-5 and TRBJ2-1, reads DAGVTQSPTHLIKTRGQQVTLRCSPISGHKSVSWYQQVLGQGPQFIFQYYEKEERGRGNFPDRFSARQFPNYSSELNVNALLLGDSALYLCASSAAPSGVNEQFFGPGTRLTVL.

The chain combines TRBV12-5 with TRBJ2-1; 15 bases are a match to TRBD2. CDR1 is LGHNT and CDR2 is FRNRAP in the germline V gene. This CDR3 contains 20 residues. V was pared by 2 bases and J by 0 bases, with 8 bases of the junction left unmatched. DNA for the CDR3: TGTGCTAGTGGTTTGAAGTTGGGACTAGCGGGGGGAAGCTCCTACAATGAGCAGTTCTTC. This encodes CASGLKLGLAGGSSYNEQFF. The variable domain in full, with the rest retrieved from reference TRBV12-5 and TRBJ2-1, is DARVTQTPRHKVTEMGQEVTMRCQPILGHNTVFWYRQTMMQGLELLAYFRNRAPLDDSGMPKDRFSAEMPDATLATLKIQPSEPRDSAVYFCASGLKLGLAGGSSYNEQFFGPGTRLTVL.

In nucleotides, the CDR3 is TGTGCCAGCAGTGACCCTACTTTTACAGTTAACTATGGCTACACCTTC. This sequence encodes CASSDPTFTVNYGYTF. The rearrangement uses TRBV2 and TRBJ1-2, with unresolved D. The V and J ends lost 3 bases and 1 base respectively, with 15 bases between them. Germline CDR1 SNHLY, CDR2 FYNNEI. The CDR3 spans 16 residues.

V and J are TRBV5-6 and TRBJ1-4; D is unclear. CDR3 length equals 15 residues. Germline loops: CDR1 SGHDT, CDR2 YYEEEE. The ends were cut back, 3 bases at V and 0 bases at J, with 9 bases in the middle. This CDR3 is CASSYAGATNEKLFF. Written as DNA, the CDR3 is TGTGCCAGCAGCTATGCAGGCGCAACTAATGAAAAACTGTTTTTT.

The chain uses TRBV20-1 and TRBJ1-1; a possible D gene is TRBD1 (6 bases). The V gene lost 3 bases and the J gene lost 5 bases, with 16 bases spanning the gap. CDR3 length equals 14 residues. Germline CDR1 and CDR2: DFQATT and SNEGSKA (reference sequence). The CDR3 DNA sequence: TGCAGTGCTAGTACAGGGCAATCGGGGACTGAAGCTTTCTTT. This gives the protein CSASTGQSGTEAFF.